Described below is a single T cell receptor (beta chain) sequence and its context. What it binds is not known. The data were obtained in a study of CD8 T cells in Susac syndrome. Study-wide points: The study admitted that it had a relatively small number of individuals in its TCR sequencing and HLA analysis.

The CDR3 loop spans 14 amino acids. In germline, CDR1 is MNHEY, CDR2 SVGEGT. V gave up 8 bases and J gave up 0 bases, with 11 bases separating them. The authors reverse transcribed about 0.5 to 1 ug RNA with random hexamers. TCRdb reprocessed the immunoSEQ multiplex PCR reads with MiXCR, giving one entry per CDR3 protein. The sample comprises about 80,000 distinct CDR3 sequences, just under 95% of which are singletons, and about 0.25% rests with the top ten. J is TRBJ1-5 and V is TRBV6-2 or TRBV6-3, with no clear D. The TCR comes from a human donor in good health. The sequencing input was CD8+ T cells from PBMCs. The CDR3 coding sequence is TGTGCCAGCCAAGAAACCTATAGCAATCAGCCCCAGCATTTT. This translates into CASQETYSNQPQHF.